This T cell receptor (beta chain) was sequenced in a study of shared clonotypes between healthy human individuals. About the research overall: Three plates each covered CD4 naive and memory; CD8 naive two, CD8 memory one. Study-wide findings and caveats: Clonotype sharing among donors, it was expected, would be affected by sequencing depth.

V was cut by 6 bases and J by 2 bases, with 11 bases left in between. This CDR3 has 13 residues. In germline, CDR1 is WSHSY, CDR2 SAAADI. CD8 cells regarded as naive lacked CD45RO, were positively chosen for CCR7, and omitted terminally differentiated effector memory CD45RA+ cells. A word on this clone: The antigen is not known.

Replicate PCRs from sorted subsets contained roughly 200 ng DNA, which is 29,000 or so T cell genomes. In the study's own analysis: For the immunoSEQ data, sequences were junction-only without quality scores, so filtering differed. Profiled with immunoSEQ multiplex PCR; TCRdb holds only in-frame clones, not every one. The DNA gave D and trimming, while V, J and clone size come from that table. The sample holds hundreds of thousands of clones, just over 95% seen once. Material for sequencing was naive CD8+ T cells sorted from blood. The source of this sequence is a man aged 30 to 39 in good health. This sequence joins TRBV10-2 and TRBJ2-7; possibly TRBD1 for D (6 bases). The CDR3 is CASSPGDPYEQYF. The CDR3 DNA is TGCGCCAGCAGCCCAGGGGACCCCTACGAGCAGTACTTC.